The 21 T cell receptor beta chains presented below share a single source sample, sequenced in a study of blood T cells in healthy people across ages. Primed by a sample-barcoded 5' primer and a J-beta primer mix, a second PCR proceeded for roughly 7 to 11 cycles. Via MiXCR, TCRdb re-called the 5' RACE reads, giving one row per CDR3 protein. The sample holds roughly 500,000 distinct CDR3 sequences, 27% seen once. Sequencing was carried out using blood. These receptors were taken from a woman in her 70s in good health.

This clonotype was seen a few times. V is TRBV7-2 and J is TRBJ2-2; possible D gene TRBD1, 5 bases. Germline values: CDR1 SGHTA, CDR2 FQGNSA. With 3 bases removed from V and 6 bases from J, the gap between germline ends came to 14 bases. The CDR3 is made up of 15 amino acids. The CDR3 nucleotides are TGTGCCAGCAGCTTGTTTCAGGGTGCCGCCGGGGAGCTGTTTTTT. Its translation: CASSLFQGAAGELFF.

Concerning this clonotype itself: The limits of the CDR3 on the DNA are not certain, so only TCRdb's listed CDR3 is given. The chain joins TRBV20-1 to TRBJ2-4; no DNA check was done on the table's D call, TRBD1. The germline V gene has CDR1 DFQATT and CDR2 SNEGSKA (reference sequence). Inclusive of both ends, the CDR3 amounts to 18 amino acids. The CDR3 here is CSASSWGQGTVAKNIQCF.

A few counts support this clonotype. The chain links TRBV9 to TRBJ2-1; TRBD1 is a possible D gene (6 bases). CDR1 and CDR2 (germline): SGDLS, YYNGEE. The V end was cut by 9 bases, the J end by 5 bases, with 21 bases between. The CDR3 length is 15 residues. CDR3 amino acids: CANPKTYRVDNEQFF. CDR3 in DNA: TGTGCCAACCCAAAAACATACAGGGTGGACAATGAGCAGTTCTTC. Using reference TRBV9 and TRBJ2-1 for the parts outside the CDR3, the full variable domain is DSGVTQTPKHLITATGQRVTLRCSPRSGDLSVYWYQQSLDQGLQFLIQYYNGEERAKGNILERFSAQQFPDLHSELNLSSLELGDSALYFCANPKTYRVDNEQFFGPGTRLTVL.

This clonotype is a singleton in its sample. CDR3 coding DNA: TGCGCCAGCAGCCGCGGGACAGGGGGTCGAACTAATGAAAAACTGTTTTTT. Its translation is CASSRGTGGRTNEKLFF. V gene TRBV4-1 combines with J gene TRBJ1-4; 11 bases fit TRBD1. With 4 bases clipped from V and 1 base from J, the junction kept 5 bases outside the gene matches. CDR3 length: 17 residues. Germline V gene lookup returns CDR1 MGHRA and CDR2 YSYEKL.

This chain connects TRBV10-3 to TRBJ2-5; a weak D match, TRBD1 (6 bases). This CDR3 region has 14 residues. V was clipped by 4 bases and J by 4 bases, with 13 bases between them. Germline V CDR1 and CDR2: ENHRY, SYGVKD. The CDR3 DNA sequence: TGTGCCATCAGTGGGACGACAGGTTCAGAGACCCAGTACTTC. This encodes CAISGTTGSETQYF.

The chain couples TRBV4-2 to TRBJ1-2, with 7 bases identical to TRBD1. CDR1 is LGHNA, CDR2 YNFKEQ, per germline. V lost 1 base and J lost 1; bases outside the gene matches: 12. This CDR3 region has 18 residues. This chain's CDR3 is CASSQVGQLLFLNYGYTF. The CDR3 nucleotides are TGTGCCAGCAGCCAAGTGGGACAGCTACTATTCCTTAACTATGGCTACACCTTC.

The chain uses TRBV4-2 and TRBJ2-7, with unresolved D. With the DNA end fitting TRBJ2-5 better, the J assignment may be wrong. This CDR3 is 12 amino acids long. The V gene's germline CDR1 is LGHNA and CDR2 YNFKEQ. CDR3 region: CASRGGEETQYF. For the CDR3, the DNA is TGTGCCAGCAGAGGTGGCGAGGAGACCCAGTACTTC.

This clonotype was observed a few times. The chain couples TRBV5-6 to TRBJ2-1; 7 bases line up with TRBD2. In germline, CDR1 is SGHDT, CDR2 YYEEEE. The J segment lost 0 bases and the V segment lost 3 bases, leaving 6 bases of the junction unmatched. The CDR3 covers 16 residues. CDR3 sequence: CASSSVGRGSYNEQFF. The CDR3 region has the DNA TGTGCCAGCAGCTCGGTGGGGAGGGGCTCCTACAATGAGCAGTTCTTC. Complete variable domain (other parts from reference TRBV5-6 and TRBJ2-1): DAGVTQSPTHLIKTRGQQVTLRCSPKSGHDTVSWYQQALGQGPQFIFQYYEEEERQRGNFPDRFSGHQFPNYSSELNVNALLLGDSALYLCASSSVGRGSYNEQFFGPGTRLTVL.

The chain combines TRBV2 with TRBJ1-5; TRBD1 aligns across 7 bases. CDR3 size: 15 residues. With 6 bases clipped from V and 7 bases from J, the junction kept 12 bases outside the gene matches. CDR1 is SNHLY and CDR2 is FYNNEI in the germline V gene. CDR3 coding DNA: TGTGCCAGCAGGCCACAGGGGTTGGGTGACCAGCCCCAGCATTTT. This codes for CASRPQGLGDQPQHF. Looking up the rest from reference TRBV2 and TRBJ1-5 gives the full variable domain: EPEVTQTPSHQVTQMGQEVILRCVPISNHLYFYWYRQILGQKVEFLVSFYNNEISEKSEIFDDQFSVERPDGSNFTLKIRSTKLEDSAMYFCASRPQGLGDQPQHFGDGTRLSIL.

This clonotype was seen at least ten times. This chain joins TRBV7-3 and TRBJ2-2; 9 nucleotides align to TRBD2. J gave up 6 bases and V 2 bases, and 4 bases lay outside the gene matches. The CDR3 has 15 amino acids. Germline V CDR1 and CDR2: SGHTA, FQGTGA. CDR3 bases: TGTGCCAGCAGCTTATTGTCTAGCGGGGCCGGGGAGCTGTTTTTT. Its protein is CASSLLSSGAGELFF.

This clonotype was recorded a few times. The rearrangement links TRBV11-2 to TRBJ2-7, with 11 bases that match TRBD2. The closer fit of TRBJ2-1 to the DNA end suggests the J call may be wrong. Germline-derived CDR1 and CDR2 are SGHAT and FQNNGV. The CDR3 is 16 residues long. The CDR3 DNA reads TGTGCCAGCAGCTTAGAGCTAGCGGGGGGACTCAATGAGCAGTTCTTC. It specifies CASSLELAGGLNEQFF.

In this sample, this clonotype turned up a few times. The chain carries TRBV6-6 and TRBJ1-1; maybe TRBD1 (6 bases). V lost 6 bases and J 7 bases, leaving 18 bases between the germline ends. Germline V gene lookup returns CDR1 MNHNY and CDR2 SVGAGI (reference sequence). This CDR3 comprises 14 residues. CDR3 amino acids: CASSNMGAPIEAFF. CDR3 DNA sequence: TGTGCCAGCAGCAACATGGGGGCCCCGATTGAAGCTTTCTTT.

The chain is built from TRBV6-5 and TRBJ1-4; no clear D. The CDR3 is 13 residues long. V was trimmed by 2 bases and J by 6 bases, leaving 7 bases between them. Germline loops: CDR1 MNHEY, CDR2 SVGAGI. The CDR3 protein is CASSYGEDEKLFF. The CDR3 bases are TGTGCCAGCAGTTACGGGGAAGATGAAAAACTGTTTTTT.

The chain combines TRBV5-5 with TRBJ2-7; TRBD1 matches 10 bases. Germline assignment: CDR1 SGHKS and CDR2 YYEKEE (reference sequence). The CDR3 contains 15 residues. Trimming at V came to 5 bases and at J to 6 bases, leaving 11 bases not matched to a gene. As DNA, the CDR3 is TGTGCCAGCAGGCAAACGGACGGGACAGGGGTCGAGCAGTACTTC. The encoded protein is CASRQTDGTGVEQYF.

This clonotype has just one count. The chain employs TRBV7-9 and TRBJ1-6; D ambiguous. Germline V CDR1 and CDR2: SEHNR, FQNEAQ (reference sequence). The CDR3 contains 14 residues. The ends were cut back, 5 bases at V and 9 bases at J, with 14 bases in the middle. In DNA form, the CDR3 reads TGTGCCAGCAGCACCGACCCTTTTGGTTCACCCCTCCACTTT. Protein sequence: CASSTDPFGSPLHF. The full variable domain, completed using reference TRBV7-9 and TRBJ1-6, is DTGVSQNPRHKITKRGQNVTFRCDPISEHNRLYWYRQTLGQGPEFLTYFQNEAQLEKSRLLSDRFSAERPKGSFSTLEIQRTEQGDSAMYLCASSTDPFGSPLHFGNGTRLTVT.

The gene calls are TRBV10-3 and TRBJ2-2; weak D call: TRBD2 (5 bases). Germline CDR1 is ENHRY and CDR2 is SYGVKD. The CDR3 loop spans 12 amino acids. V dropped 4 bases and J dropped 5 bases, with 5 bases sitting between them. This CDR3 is CAISGETGELFF. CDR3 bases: TGTGCCATCAGTGGGGAGACCGGGGAGCTGTTTTTT.

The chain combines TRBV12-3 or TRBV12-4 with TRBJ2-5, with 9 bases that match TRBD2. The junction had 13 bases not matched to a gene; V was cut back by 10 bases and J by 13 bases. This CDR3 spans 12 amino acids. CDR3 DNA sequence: TGTGCCACAGCAACAGGCCTAGCGGGGCCGTACTTC. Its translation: CATATGLAGPYF.

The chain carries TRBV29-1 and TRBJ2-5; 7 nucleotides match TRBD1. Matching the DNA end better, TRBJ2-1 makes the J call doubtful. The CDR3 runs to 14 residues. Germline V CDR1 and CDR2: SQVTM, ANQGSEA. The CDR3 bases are TGCAGCGTTGGCCGGGACAGACGTAACAATGAGCAGTTCTTC. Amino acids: CSVGRDRRNNEQFF.

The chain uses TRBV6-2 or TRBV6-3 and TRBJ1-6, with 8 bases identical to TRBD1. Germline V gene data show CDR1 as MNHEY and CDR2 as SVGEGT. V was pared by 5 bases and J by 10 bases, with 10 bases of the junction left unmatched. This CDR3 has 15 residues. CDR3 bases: TGTGCCAGCAGTGCCCCGGGACAGGACCACTCACCCCTCCACTTT. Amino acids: CASSAPGQDHSPLHF.

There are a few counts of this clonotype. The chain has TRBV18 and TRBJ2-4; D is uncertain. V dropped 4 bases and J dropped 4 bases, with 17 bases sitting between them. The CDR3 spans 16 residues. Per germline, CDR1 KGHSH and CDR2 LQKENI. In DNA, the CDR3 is TGTGCCAGCTCACGGACCCTAACAGAACATAAAAACATTCAGTACTTC. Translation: CASSRTLTEHKNIQYF.

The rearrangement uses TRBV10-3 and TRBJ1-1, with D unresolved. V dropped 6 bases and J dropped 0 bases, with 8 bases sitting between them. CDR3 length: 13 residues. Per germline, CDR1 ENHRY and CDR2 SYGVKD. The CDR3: CAIRSGMNTEAFF. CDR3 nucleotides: TGTGCCATCAGATCCGGGATGAACACTGAAGCTTTCTTT.